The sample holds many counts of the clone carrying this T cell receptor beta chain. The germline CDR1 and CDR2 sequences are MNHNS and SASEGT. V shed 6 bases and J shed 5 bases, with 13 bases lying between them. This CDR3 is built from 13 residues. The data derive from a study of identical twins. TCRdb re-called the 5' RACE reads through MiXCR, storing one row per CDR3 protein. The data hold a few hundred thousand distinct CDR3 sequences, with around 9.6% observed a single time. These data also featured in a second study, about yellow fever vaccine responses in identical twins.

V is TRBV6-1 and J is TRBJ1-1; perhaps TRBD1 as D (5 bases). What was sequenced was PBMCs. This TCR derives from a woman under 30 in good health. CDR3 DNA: TGTGCCAGCAGAAAAGGGGATAGAACTGAAGCTTTCTTT. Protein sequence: CASRKGDRTEAFF.